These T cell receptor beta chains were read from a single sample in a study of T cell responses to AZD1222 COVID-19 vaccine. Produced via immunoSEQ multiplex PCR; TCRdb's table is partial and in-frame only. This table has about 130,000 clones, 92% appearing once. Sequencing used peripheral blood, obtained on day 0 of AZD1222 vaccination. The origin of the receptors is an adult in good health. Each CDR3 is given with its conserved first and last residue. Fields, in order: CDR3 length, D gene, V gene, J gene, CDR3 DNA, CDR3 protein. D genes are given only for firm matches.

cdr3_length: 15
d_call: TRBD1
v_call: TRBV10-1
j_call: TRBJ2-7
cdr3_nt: TGCGCCAGCAGTGAGCCGGGGACAGGGAGGAACGAGCAGTACTTC
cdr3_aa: CASSEPGTGRNEQYF

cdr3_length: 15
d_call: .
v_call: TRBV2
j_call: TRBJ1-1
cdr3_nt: TGTGCCAGCAGTGTCGGCTCGTCGGGTGCCGCTGAAGCTTTCTTT
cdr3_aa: CASSVGSSGAAEAFF

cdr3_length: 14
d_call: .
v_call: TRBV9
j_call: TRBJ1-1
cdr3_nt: TGTGCCAGCAGCGTGGGAGTCCAGAACACTGAAGCTTTCTTT
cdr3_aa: CASSVGVQNTEAFF

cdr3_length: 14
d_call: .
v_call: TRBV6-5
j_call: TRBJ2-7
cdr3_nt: TGTGCCAGCAGCTTGGGCCCGGGAGACTACGAGCAGTACTTC
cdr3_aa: CASSLGPGDYEQYF

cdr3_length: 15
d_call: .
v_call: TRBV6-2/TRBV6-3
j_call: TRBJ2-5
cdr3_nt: TGTGCCAGCAGTTATCGGCTACAGGAACAAGAGACCCAGTACTTC
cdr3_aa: CASSYRLQEQETQYF

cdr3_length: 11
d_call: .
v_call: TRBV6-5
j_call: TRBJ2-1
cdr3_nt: TGTGCCAGCAATGGGTTAAATGAGCAGTTCTTC
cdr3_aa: CASNGLNEQFF

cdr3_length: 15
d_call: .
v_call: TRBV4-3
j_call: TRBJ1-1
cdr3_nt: TGCGCCAGCAGCCAAGATCCGGCAGCAAACACTGAAGCTTTCTTT
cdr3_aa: CASSQDPAANTEAFF

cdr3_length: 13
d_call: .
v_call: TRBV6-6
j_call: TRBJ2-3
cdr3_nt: TGTGCCAGCATGGCGGGGACCACAAGTACGCAGTATTTT
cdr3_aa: CASMAGTTSTQYF

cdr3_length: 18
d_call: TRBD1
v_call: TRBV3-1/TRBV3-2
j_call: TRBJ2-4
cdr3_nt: TGTGCCAGCAGCCAAGATCGAGACAGGGGGTCGGCCAAAAACATTCAGTACTTC
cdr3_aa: CASSQDRDRGSAKNIQYF

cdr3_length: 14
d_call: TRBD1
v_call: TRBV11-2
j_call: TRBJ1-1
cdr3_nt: TGTGCCAGCAGCCATAGGACAGGGATGACTGAAGCTTTCTTT
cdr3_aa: CASSHRTGMTEAFF

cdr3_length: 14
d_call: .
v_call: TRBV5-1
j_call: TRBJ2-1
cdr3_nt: TGCGCCAGCAGCTTGGTAGGGATTAACAATGAGCAGTTCTTC
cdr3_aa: CASSLVGINNEQFF

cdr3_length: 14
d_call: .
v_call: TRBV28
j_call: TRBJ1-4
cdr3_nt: TGTGCCAGCAGTTTATACCAGTATAATGAAAAACTGTTTTTT
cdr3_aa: CASSLYQYNEKLFF

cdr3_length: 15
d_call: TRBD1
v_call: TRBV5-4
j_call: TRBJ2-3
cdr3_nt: TGTGCCAGCAGCTTTCAGGGACAGAGCACAGATACGCAGTATTTT
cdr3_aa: CASSFQGQSTDTQYF

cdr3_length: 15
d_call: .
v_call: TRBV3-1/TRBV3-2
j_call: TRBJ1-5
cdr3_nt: TGTGCCAGCAGCCAACGGGGATTGGGGCCCAAGCCCCAGCATTTT
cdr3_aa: CASSQRGLGPKPQHF

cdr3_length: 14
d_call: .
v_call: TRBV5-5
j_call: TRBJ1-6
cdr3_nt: TGTGCCAGCAGCTTTGACAGAGTGGATTCACCCCTCCACTTT
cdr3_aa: CASSFDRVDSPLHF

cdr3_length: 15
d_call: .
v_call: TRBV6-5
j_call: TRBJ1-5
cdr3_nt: TGTGCCAGCAGTTACTCCTACAGGGGCAATCAGCCCCAGCATTTT
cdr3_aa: CASSYSYRGNQPQHF

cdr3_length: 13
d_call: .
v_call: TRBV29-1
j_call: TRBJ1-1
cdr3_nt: TGCAGCGTTGGAGGTGCAGAGGGCACTGAAGCTTTCTTT
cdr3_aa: CSVGGAEGTEAFF